The 2 T cell receptor beta chains reported below all come from one sample, sequenced in a study of CD8 T cells in ankylosing spondylitis. Broader study findings: Seemingly distinctive of ankylosing spondylitis blood was a TCR beta motif formed by eight highly homologous variants.

TCRdb used MiXCR to reprocess the 5' RACE reads, holding one entry per CDR3 protein. The sample holds roughly 470,000 distinct CDR3 sequences, roughly a quarter seen once. These TCRs are of unknown antigen specificity. The sample comprised blood, either unsorted or a sorted T cell fraction (not recorded which). The receptors here all came from a male donor with ankylosing spondylitis.

Only a few counts were recorded for this clonotype. This chain links TRBV6-2 or TRBV6-3 with TRBJ2-3; D is perhaps TRBD2 (5 bases). Trimming stripped 2 bases from V and 0 bases from J, with 9 bases between. The CDR3 is made up of 15 amino acids. Germline loops: CDR1 MNHEY, CDR2 SVGEGT. The CDR3 region has the DNA TGTGCCAGCAGTTACCCGAGGGTTAGCACAGATACGCAGTATTTT. This encodes CASSYPRVSTDTQYF.

V is TRBV20-1 and J is TRBJ2-1; TRBD2 agrees at 7 bases. Trimming at V came to 0 bases and at J to 10 bases, leaving 12 bases not matched to a gene. The CDR3 covers 15 residues. Germline assignment: CDR1 DFQATT and CDR2 SNEGSKA (reference sequence). CDR3 in amino acids: CSARDRVAGTGEQFF. In DNA form, the CDR3 reads TGCAGTGCTAGAGATCGGGTAGCGGGTACGGGAGAGCAGTTCTTC.